What follows are 3 T cell receptor beta chains derived from one specimen sequenced in a study of shared clonotypes between healthy human individuals. Data came from immunoSEQ multiplex PCR; TCRdb stores just in-frame clones and leaves some out. The sample consists of 1,400,000 or so clones, around 98.5% of them appearing once. Sequencing input: naive CD4+ T cells sorted from blood. The subset: CD45RA+ positively selected. All receptors come from a man between 25 and 39 years old in good health.

CDR3 DNA: TGTGCCAGCAGCGCCCAAATAGCGGGAGGCCTCCTAGGTGGGCAGTTCTTC. As protein: CASSAQIAGGLLGGQFF. This chain connects TRBV9 to TRBJ2-1; 10 bases map to TRBD2. The CDR3 runs 17 residues. With V trimmed by 3 bases and J by 12 bases, 18 bases remained unmatched. Looked up from germline, CDR1 is SGDLS and CDR2 is YYNGEE.

DNA for the CDR3: TGTGCCAGCAGCTTAAACCGACACAGGGGCCGCTACGAGCAGTACTTC. Translation gives CASSLNRHRGRYEQYF. This sequence joins TRBV7-8 and TRBJ2-7; TRBD1 agrees at 7 bases. This CDR3 region has 16 residues. The germline CDR1 and CDR2 sequences are SGHVS and FQNEAQ. V was pared by 2 bases and J by 3 bases, with 10 bases of the junction left unmatched.

This rearrangement joins TRBV7-2 to TRBJ2-7, with TRBD2 identical over 10 bases. V gave up 6 bases and J gave up 5 bases; unmatched junction bases: 13. The length of the CDR3 is 16 residues. CDR1 and CDR2 (germline): SGHTA, FQGNSA. CDR3 sequence (DNA): TGTGCCAGCAGTTATCGAGCGGGAGGGCCTCCCCACGAGCAGTACTTC. Residues: CASSYRAGGPPHEQYF.